This T cell receptor (beta chain) was obtained from a study of cytomegalovirus exposure and HLA in healthy donors. Germline CDR1 is LGHNA and CDR2 is YNFKEQ. Trimming removed 5 bases from V and 4 bases from J, with 17 bases in between. This CDR3 is 15 amino acids long. 13 Jbeta primers and 60 Vbeta primers were used for the PCR. Sequencing used immunoSEQ multiplex PCR; TCRdb keeps in-frame clones, though not all of them. Found here are around 150,000 clones; the top ten clones hold 2.7%. Of note for this clone: Its cognate antigen is unknown.

Overall study results and limits: According to reports, the classifier identified cytomegalovirus status with high specificity and sensitivity. A missense variant in DCLRE1C was later tied to TCR beta V- and J-gene trimming.

What was sequenced was PBMCs. The chain recombines TRBV4-2 with TRBJ1-2; D is uncertain. The TCR originated in a middle-aged man in good health and CMV-seronegative. CDR3 residues: CASSSSSTRGYGYTF. CDR3 sequence (DNA): TGTGCCAGCAGCTCTTCATCTACCCGGGGCTATGGCTACACCTTC.